These T cell receptor beta chains were read from a single sample in a study of CD8+ T cells in alopecia areata. Assay: immunoSEQ multiplex PCR; the TCRdb copy retains only in-frame clones and omits some. The sample has 150,000 to 200,000 clones; 50% to 60% are singletons. Sequencing used CD4+ T cells sorted from blood, obtained at week 4, from a patient treated with tofacitinib. The origin of the receptors is a human donor with alopecia areata. CDR3s include the opening cysteine and the closing phenylalanine or tryptophan. A D gene is named only where the DNA matches it firmly. Rows may omit the clone size; those that give it use once, few, many or a size class.

>NA|TRBJ1-1|13|TRBV30|TRBD1
CAWGAGTGDQAFF
TGTGCCTGGGGGGCCGGGACAGGGGATCAAGCTTTCTTT
>NA|TRBJ1-1|16|TRBV27|NA
CASSPLAGVINTEAFF
TGTGCCAGCAGTCCCCTAGCCGGGGTTATCAACACTGAAGCTTTCTTT
>few|TRBJ1-1|16|TRBV29-1|TRBD1
CSVLRPGTGVFTEAFF
TGCAGCGTCCTCCGCCCGGGGACAGGGGTTTTCACTGAAGCTTTCTTT
>few|TRBJ1-1|14|TRBV28|NA
CASRPGGAGTEAFF
TGTGCCAGCAGACCCGGCGGAGCGGGGACTGAAGCTTTCTTT
>NA|TRBJ2-4|16|TRBV30|NA
CAWSVESGYAKNIQYF
TGTGCCTGGAGTGTAGAGTCAGGGTACGCCAAAAACATTCAGTACTTC
>NA|TRBJ2-5|16|TRBV4-1|TRBD1
CASSQEGTGGYETQYF
TGCGCCAGCAGCCAAGAGGGGACAGGGGGCTACGAGACCCAGTACTTC
>NA|TRBJ1-2|18|TRBV23-1|NA
CASSPMRGLHPNKDGYTF
TGCGCCAGCAGTCCTATGAGGGGACTCCACCCCAATAAGGATGGCTACACCTTC
>NA|TRBJ2-3|12|TRBV15|NA
CATSRDPDTQYF
TGTGCCACCAGCAGAGATCCGGATACGCAGTATTTT
>NA|TRBJ2-5|15|TRBV4-1|TRBD1
CASSQDGDRRETQYF
TGCGCCAGCAGCCAAGATGGGGACAGAAGAGAGACCCAGTACTTC
>once|TRBJ1-2|8|TRBV29-1|NA
CSVEDGPF
TGCAGCGTTGAAGATGGGCCCTTC
>few|TRBJ2-7|11|TRBV29-1|NA
CSVTDSYEQYF
TGCAGCGTGACAGACTCCTACGAGCAGTACTTC
>few|TRBJ2-7|16|TRBV4-2|TRBD1
CASSQAVDRGAYEQYF
TGTGCCAGCAGCCAAGCAGTGGACAGGGGTGCCTACGAGCAGTACTTC
>NA|TRBJ2-6|18|TRBV5-4|NA
CASSLKAGPHSGANVLTF
TGTGCCAGCAGCTTGAAGGCAGGGCCACACTCTGGGGCCAACGTCCTGACTTTC
>once|TRBJ1-2|15|TRBV9|NA
CASSVADSWTYGYTF
TGTGCCAGCAGCGTAGCGGACTCCTGGACCTATGGCTACACCTTC
>NA|TRBJ2-6|18|TRBV5-4|NA
CASSLEGPSRAGANVLTF
TGTGCCAGCAGCTTAGAGGGACCCTCCCGGGCTGGGGCCAACGTCCTGACTTTC
>NA|TRBJ2-5|16|TRBV5-6|TRBD2
CASSSVAGGPVETQYF
TGTGCCAGCAGCTCAGTAGCGGGGGGGCCGGTAGAGACCCAGTACTTC
>NA|TRBJ2-5|13|TRBV7-9|NA
CASSSGLEETQYF
TGTGCCAGCAGCTCGGGACTGGAAGAGACCCAGTACTTC
>NA|TRBJ1-5|14|TRBV7-2|NA
CASSLQEAIATQHF
TGTGCCAGCAGCTTACAGGAGGCTATCGCGACCCAGCATTTT
>NA|TRBJ1-5|13|TRBV29-1|NA
CSVGQSLTEPQHF
TGCAGCGTAGGACAGAGTTTAACCGAACCCCAGCATTTT
>few|TRBJ2-2|16|TRBV4-2|TRBD1
CASSRTGQGNTGELFF
TGTGCCAGCAGCCGAACGGGACAGGGGAACACCGGGGAGCTGTTTTTT
>NA|TRBJ1-5|13|TRBV6-1|NA
CATLEMRDQPQHF
TGTGCCACCCTCGAGATGAGGGATCAGCCCCAGCATTTT
>NA|TRBJ1-1|13|TRBV7-6|TRBD1
CASSPTGYSEAFF
TGTGCCAGCAGCCCGACAGGGTACAGTGAAGCTTTCTTT
>NA|TRBJ1-3|12|TRBV18|NA
CASSPDSRLVYF
TGTGCCAGCTCACCCGACAGCCGCCTGGTATATTTT
>NA|TRBJ2-1|16|TRBV4-1|NA
CASSQELGSPAPLRFF
TGCGCCAGCAGCCAAGAGTTAGGGTCCCCTGCCCCTCTGCGGTTCTTC
>once|TRBJ2-7|15|TRBV30|TRBD1
CAWSGTGGSSYEQYF
TGTGCCTGGAGTGGGACAGGGGGGAGCTCCTACGAGCAGTACTTC
>NA|TRBJ2-1|13|TRBV10-3|TRBD1
CAIRGDSYNEQFF
TGTGCCATCAGAGGGGACAGCTACAATGAGCAGTTCTTC
>NA|TRBJ2-3|16|TRBV5-4|TRBD2
CASSFKRGGLTDTQYF
TGTGCCAGCAGCTTCAAGCGGGGGGGCTTGACAGATACGCAGTATTTT
>NA|TRBJ1-2|13|TRBV30|NA
CAWNRLADYGYTF
TGTGCCTGGAATCGGTTGGCGGACTATGGCTACACCTTC
>NA|TRBJ2-3|15|TRBV28|TRBD1
CASRSGTATTDTQYF
TGTGCCAGCAGATCCGGGACAGCCACCACAGATACGCAGTATTTT
>many|TRBJ1-3|14|TRBV9|TRBD1
CASSVQQGRNTIYF
TGTGCCAGCAGCGTTCAACAGGGGCGAAACACCATATATTTT
>NA|TRBJ1-1|14|TRBV7-2|NA
CASSFGQSNTEAFF
TGTGCCAGCAGCTTCGGACAGTCGAACACTGAAGCTTTCTTT
>NA|TRBJ2-6|18|TRBV7-9|NA
CASSLRGSGTGGANVLTF
TGTGCCAGCAGCTTAAGGGGTTCTGGAACCGGTGGGGCCAACGTCCTGACTTTC
>NA|TRBJ1-2|14|TRBV29-1|NA
CSVEVFGVGYGYTF
TGCAGCGTTGAAGTATTTGGGGTAGGCTATGGCTACACCTTC
>NA|TRBJ2-7|18|TRBV30|TRBD2
CAWISRGLTSGGAYEQYF
TGTGCCTGGATTAGTAGGGGCCTGACTAGCGGGGGGGCCTACGAGCAGTACTTC
>NA|TRBJ2-3|14|TRBV4-1|TRBD1
CASSETGYRDTQYF
TGCGCCAGCAGCGAGACAGGGTATCGAGATACGCAGTATTTT
>NA|TRBJ2-7|15|TRBV11-2|NA
CASSLDGTTTYEQYF
TGTGCCAGCAGCTTAGATGGGACAACGACCTACGAGCAGTACTTC
>NA|TRBJ1-2|14|TRBV7-2|NA
CASSLEKGNYGYTF
TGTGCCAGCAGCTTAGAGAAGGGGAACTATGGCTACACCTTC
>NA|TRBJ2-7|11|TRBV2|NA
CASSENYEQYF
TGTGCCAGCAGTGAAAACTACGAGCAGTACTTC
>NA|TRBJ1-5|14|TRBV7-2|NA
CASSLGGVGQPQHF
TGTGCCAGCAGCTTAGGGGGAGTAGGTCAGCCCCAGCATTTT
>NA|TRBJ2-3|16|TRBV5-1|NA
CASSLALRGGTNTQYF
TGCGCCAGCAGCTTGGCCTTACGTGGGGGGACAAATACGCAGTATTTT
>NA|TRBJ1-1|11|TRBV25-1|NA
CASSAQGWGFF
TGTGCCAGCAGTGCCCAGGGGTGGGGCTTCTTT
>NA|TRBJ2-3|16|TRBV4-3|TRBD1
CASSQNGQGARDTQYF
TGCGCCAGCAGCCAGAACGGACAGGGGGCAAGAGATACGCAGTATTTT
>NA|TRBJ2-2|14|TRBV30|NA
CAWNFRGGTGELFF
TGTGCCTGGAACTTTCGAGGAGGCACCGGGGAGCTGTTTTTT
>NA|TRBJ1-4|15|TRBV7-2|NA
CASSLLGRKNEKLFF
TGTGCCAGCAGCTTACTGGGGCGGAAGAATGAAAAACTGTTTTTT
>NA|TRBJ2-5|12|TRBV29-1|NA
CSVGPTQETQYF
TGCAGCGTTGGCCCCACCCAAGAGACCCAGTACTTC